The present entry profiles one TCR beta chain with its context. Its antigen is as yet unknown. The data were taken from a study of OX40 agonist ivuxolimab in advanced cancers. For the study at large: All patients had ivuxolimab intravenously every 2 weeks at 0.01 to 10 mg/kg.

Only in-frame clones appear in the TCRdb table, and some are missing; sequencing was by immunoSEQ multiplex PCR. The sample gives tens of thousands of clones, around four fifths of which show up once; about 3.5% is in the top ten. Whole-study findings and limits: Those patients achieving a partial response at 0.1-3.0 mg/kg showed among the lowest clonal expansion. Clones of CD4+ and CD8+ blood T cells grew by week 6 at doses of 0.1 to 3.0 mg/kg. Expanded clones were, on average, more numerous in CD8+ T cells than in CD4+.

The CDR3 is made up of 16 amino acids. The V and J ends lost 4 bases and 5 bases respectively, with 20 bases between them. Germline V gene lookup returns CDR1 SGHAT and CDR2 FQDESV (reference sequence). The sequence was obtained from an adult with an advanced solid tumor such as melanoma, head and neck, liver or kidney cancer. The sample here was CD4+ or CD8+ T cells sorted from blood, taken in a trial of the OX40 agonist ivuxolimab. This chain connects TRBV11-1 to TRBJ2-5, with D possibly called TRBD1 or TRBD2 (5 bases each). In DNA form, the CDR3 reads TGTGCCAGCAGCTCAGCGGCGAGAGGGGTAGTCGAGACCCAGTACTTC. It specifies CASSSAARGVVETQYF.